The TCR beta chain described here comes from a study of T cell responses to AZD1222 COVID-19 vaccine (dated by TCRdb to the early 2020s). Describing the broader study: AZD1222 recipients given second doses at about 4 weeks or at about 12 weeks were pooled, since spike-specific TCR depth and breadth were not found to differ between the two schedules. A total of roughly 240 trial participants underwent TCR sequencing, of whom around 200 received two doses of AZD1222 and some 26 received two doses of the MenACWY control vaccine. Trial participants were enrolled into age subgroups of 18-55, 56-69 and 70-plus years, which contained about 150, 27 and 61 TCR-sequenced participants, respectively.

The CDR3 regions of human TCRbeta chains were analyzed by immunosequencing. The paper's processing steps were these. TCRs in the repertoires were matched against a reference library of SARS-CoV-2-specific TCRs that had been generated with the MIRA antigen-specificity platform. Breadth meant the fraction of unique TCRs that were SARS-CoV-2-associated, whereas depth meant the fraction of total T cells that were SARS-CoV-2-associated. Using the MIRA data, each spike-specific TCR was assigned both to the spike region to which the TCR was reactive and to a CD4 or CD8 class. Log10-transformed breadth and depth values were compared by one-way ANOVA with Sidak's multiple comparisons tests. The immuneACCESS repertoire file appears here via TCRdb, limited to in-frame rearrangements. These files lack a portion of the clones; in checked studies, under half of the deficit traces to unresolved V genes, and the cause of the others is not known. The V and J calls and clone size come from that table; D and trimming were worked out from the DNA. This sample lists some 200,000 clones; more than 85% were detected once. The top ten clonotypes cover roughly 3.9% of the sample.

This specimen's time point label, per the study, means: baseline before first vaccination. Vaccinee samples were obtained from the UK trials COV001 and COV002, which included a single-blind randomized controlled phase 2/3 trial of AZD1222 (ChAdOx1 nCoV-19) in healthy adults. For TCRbeta chain sequencing, PBMC samples from trial participants were taken at day 0 and at day 28 after the second dose. To note about this clone: Its specific antigen is unknown. No base quality information exists; no much larger clone differs at one position.

From the germline V gene, CDR1 is WSHSY and CDR2 is SAAADI. Inclusive of the bounding cysteine and phenylalanine, the CDR3 is 14 residues long. The retained sequence is limited to the CDR3, 42 bases, with the frame set at the first base. V is pared back by 2 bases and J by 5 bases, with 12 bases lying between the germline termini. Study-wide findings and limitations: CD4 TCRs associated with the vaccine covered the entire spike protein, and the dominant responses were in regions 160-218 and 743-854. Because no day 14 peak-response samples were available, repertoires were characterized only after the peak T cell response. Nearly half of unique spike-specific TCRs reportedly recognized epitopes outside regions mutated in the B.1.351 and B.1.1.7 variants. Participants were mostly white British, with more females than males. The authors suggested clonal diversity may have been underestimated. Conclusions about previously exposed vaccinees were limited because only six or seven AZD1222 recipients were SARS-CoV-2 seropositive at baseline. The 56-69-year group was small, and its depth increase did not reach significance, likely because of low power. Spike-specific TCR breadth and depth rose significantly after two AZD1222 doses compared with day 0 and with MenACWY recipients.

Material: peripheral blood, obtained on day 0 of AZD1222 vaccination. This clonotype originated in an adult in good health. The receptor chain draws on TRBV10-2 and TRBJ1-1; the D segment could be TRBD1, given 6 matching bases. This receptor has the CDR3 CASSETGTRTEAFF. In nucleotides, the sequence is TGCGCCAGCAGTGAGACAGGGACGAGGACTGAAGCTTTCTTT.